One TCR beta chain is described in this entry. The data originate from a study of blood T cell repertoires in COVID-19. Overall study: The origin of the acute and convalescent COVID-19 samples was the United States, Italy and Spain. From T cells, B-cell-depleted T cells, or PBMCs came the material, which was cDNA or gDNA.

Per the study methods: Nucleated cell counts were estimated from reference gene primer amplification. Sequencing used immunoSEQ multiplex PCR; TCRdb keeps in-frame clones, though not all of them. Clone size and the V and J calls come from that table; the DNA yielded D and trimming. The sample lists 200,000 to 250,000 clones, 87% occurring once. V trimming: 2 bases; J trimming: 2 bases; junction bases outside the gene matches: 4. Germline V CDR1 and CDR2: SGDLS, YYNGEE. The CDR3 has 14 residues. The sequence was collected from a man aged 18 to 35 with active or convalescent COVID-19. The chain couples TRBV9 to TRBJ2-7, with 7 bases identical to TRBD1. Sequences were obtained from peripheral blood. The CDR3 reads CASSVQGGAYEQYF. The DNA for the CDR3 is TGTGCCAGCAGCGTCCAAGGGGGCGCCTACGAGCAGTACTTC.